This T cell receptor (beta chain) came from a study of shared clonotypes between healthy human individuals. The CDR3 covers 14 residues. Germline V lookup: CDR1 LNHDA, CDR2 SQIVND (reference sequence). V was clipped by 7 bases and J by 7 bases, with 17 bases between them. With respect to this clone: Its antigen is unidentified.

Splitting the CD4+ cells yielded a CD45RA+ naive subset and a CD45RA-negative memory subset. Profiling relied on immunoSEQ multiplex PCR, and the TCRdb table lists in-frame clones only, not all of them. The sample includes about 600,000 clones, 97% seen only once; the top ten take 0.045% to 0.07%. Study observations and caveats: The represented genetic and exposure-history diversity was limited by the small number of donors. Sorted-subset sequencing, rarefaction showed, was incomplete despite large depth. Richness estimates generally favored naive over memory subsets.

Input material: naive CD4+ T cells sorted from blood. The subset here: CD45RA+ positively selected. V and J are TRBV19 and TRBJ1-5; no definite D call. The sequence was collected from a woman aged 25 to 39 in good health. CDR3 loop: CASNLPDLAQPQHF. The CDR3 coding sequence is TGTGCCAGTAACCTCCCCGACCTGGCCCAGCCCCAGCATTTT.